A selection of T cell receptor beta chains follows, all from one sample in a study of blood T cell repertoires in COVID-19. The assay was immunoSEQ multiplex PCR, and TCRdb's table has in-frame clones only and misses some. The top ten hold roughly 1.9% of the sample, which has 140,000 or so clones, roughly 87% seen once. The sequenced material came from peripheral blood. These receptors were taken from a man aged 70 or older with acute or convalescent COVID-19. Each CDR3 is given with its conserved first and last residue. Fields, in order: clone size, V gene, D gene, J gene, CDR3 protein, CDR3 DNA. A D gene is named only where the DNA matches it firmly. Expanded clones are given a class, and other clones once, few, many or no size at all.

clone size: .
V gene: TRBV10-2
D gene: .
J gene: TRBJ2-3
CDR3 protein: CASSVPGADTQYF
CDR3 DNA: TGCGCCAGCAGTGTACCGGGTGCAGATACGCAGTATTTT

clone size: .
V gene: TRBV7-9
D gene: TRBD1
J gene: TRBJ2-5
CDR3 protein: CASSLTGQGKETQYF
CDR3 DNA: TGTGCCAGCAGCTTAACGGGACAGGGAAAGGAGACCCAGTACTTC

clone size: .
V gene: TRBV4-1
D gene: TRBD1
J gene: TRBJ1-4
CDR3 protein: CASSQDGTGHEKLFF
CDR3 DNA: TGCGCCAGCAGCCAGGATGGGACAGGGCACGAAAAACTGTTTTTT

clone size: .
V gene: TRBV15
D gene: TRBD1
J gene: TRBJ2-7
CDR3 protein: CATSREAGTVYEQYF
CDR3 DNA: TGTGCCACCAGCAGAGAAGCCGGGACAGTCTACGAGCAGTACTTC

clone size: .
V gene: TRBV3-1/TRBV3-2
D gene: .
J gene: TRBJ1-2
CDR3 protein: CASSQDRGYGYTF
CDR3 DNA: TGTGCCAGCAGCCAAGATAGAGGGTATGGCTACACCTTC

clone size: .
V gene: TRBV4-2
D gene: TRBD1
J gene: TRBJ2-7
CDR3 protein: CASSRPDRAAPEQYF
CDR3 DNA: TGTGCCAGCAGCCGTCCCGACAGGGCCGCCCCCGAGCAGTACTTC

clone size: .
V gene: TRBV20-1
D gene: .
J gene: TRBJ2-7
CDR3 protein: CSASVSYEQYF
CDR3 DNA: TGCAGTGCTAGCGTCAGCTACGAGCAGTACTTC

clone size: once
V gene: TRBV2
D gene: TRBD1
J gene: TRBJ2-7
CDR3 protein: CASETGSTNEQYF
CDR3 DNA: TGTGCCAGTGAGACAGGGTCGACTAACGAGCAGTACTTC

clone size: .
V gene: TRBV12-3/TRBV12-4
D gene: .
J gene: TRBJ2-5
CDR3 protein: CASRDRETQYF
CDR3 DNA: TGTGCCAGCAGAGACAGGGAGACCCAGTACTTC

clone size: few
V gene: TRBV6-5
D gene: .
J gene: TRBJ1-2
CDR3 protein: CASSYEGGYTF
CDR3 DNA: TGTGCCAGCAGTTACGAGGGCGGCTACACCTTC

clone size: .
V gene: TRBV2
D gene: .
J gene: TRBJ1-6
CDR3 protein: CASSEARGSYNSPLHF
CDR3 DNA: TGTGCCAGCAGTGAAGCACGCGGATCCTATAATTCACCCCTCCACTTT

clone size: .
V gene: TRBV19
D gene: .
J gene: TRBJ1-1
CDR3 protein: CASSLQGVNTEAFF
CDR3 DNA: TGTGCCAGTAGTTTACAGGGCGTGAACACTGAAGCTTTCTTT

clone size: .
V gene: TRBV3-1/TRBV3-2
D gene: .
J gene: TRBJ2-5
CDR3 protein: CASSQDEVRETQYF
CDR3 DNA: TGTGCCAGCAGCCAAGATGAGGTCCGGGAGACCCAGTACTTC

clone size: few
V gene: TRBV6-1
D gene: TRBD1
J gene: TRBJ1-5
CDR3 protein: CASSDGDRAGQPQHF
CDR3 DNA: TGTGCCAGCAGTGATGGGGACAGGGCCGGGCAGCCCCAGCATTTT

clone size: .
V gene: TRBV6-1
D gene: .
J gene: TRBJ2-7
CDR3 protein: CASSEKGRGALTKYEQYF
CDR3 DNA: TGTGCCAGCAGTGAAAAGGGACGGGGGGCTCTGACGAAATACGAGCAGTACTTC

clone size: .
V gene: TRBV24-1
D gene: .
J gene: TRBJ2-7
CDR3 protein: CATSDLEEQYF
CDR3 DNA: TGTGCCACCAGTGATTTGGAGGAGCAGTACTTC

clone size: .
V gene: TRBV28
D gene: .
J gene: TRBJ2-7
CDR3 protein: CASSPPGLPLEQYF
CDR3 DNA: TGTGCCAGCAGTCCACCGGGACTTCCCCTCGAGCAGTACTTC

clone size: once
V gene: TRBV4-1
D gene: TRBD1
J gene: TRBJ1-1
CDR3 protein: CASSGAQGPGGTEAFF
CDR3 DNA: TGCGCCAGCAGCGGGGCCCAGGGACCAGGGGGCACTGAAGCTTTCTTT

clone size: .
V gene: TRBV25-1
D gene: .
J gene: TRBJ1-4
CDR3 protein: CASRRGKEKLFF
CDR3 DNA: TGTGCCAGCAGGAGGGGGAAAGAAAAACTGTTTTTT

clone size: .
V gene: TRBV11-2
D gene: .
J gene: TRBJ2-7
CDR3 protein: CASSLDYAGWYDEQYF
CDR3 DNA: TGTGCCAGCAGCTTAGATTACGCAGGATGGTACGACGAGCAGTACTTC

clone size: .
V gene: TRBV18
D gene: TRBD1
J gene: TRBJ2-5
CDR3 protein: CASSPPGQGETQYF
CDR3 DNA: TGTGCCAGCTCACCACCCGGACAGGGGGAGACCCAGTACTTC

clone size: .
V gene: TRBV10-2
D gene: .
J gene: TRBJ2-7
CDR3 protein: CASSAISDRAGEQYF
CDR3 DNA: TGCGCCAGCAGTGCGATTTCCGACAGGGCGGGAGAGCAGTACTTC

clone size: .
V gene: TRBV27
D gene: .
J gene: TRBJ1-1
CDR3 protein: CASSLGGAAFF
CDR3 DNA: TGTGCCAGCAGTTTAGGGGGGGCGGCTTTCTTT

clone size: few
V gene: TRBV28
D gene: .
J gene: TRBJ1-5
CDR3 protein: CASRAAGQNQPQHF
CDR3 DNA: TGTGCCAGCAGGGCGGCAGGGCAAAATCAGCCCCAGCATTTT

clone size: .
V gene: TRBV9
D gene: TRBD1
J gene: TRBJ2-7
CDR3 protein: CASSGTGPYKQYF
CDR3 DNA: TGTGCCAGCAGCGGGACAGGACCTTACAAGCAGTACTTC

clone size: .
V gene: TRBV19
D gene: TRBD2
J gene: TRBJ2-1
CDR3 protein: CASNPEPGLAGDNEQFF
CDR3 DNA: TGTGCCAGTAATCCTGAACCGGGACTAGCGGGGGACAATGAGCAGTTCTTC

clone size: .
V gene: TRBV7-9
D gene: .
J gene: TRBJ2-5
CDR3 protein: CASSPAGRQETQYF
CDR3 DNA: TGTGCCAGCAGCCCCGCTGGGCGCCAAGAGACCCAGTACTTC

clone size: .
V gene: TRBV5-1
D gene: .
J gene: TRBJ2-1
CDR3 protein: CASTVGGGGYNEQFF
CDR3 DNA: TGCGCCAGCACCGTGGGCGGAGGTGGTTACAATGAGCAGTTCTTC

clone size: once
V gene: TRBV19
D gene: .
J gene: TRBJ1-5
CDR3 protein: CASSITNRQAQHF
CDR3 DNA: TGTGCCAGTAGTATTACGAACCGCCAGGCCCAGCATTTT

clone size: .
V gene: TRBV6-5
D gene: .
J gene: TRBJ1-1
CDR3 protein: CASLEAWPLNTEAFF
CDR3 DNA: TGTGCCAGCCTTGAGGCGTGGCCCTTGAACACTGAAGCTTTCTTT

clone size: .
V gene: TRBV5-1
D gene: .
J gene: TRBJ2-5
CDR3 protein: CASSSRAPGQETQYF
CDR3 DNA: TGCGCCAGCAGCTCGCGGGCCCCCGGCCAAGAGACCCAGTACTTC

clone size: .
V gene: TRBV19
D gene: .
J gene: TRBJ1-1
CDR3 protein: CASSRGSGGPEAFF
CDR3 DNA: TGTGCCAGTAGTAGGGGGAGCGGGGGTCCTGAAGCTTTCTTT

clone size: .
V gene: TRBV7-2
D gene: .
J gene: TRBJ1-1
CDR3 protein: CASSSGMNTEAFF
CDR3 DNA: TGTGCCAGCAGCTCGGGGATGAACACTGAAGCTTTCTTT

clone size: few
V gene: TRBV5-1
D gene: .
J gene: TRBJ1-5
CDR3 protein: CASSLDGGGNQPQHF
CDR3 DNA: TGCGCCAGCAGCTTGGATGGGGGCGGGAATCAGCCCCAGCATTTT

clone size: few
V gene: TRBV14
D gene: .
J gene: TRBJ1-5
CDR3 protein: CASSRGQNLLSNQPQHF
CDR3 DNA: TGTGCCAGCAGCCGGGGGCAGAACTTACTTAGCAATCAGCCCCAGCATTTT

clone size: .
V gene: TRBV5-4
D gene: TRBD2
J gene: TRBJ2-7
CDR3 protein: CASSQGLAGEVYEQYF
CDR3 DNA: TGTGCCAGCAGCCAAGGACTAGCGGGGGAAGTCTACGAGCAGTACTTC

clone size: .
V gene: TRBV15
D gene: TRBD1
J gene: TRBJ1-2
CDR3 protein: CATRRTGGRYGYTF
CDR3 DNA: TGTGCCACCCGACGGACAGGGGGCAGGTATGGCTACACCTTC

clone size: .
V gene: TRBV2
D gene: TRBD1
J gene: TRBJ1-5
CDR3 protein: CASRETGAHQPQHF
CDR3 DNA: TGTGCCAGCAGAGAGACAGGGGCTCATCAGCCCCAGCATTTT

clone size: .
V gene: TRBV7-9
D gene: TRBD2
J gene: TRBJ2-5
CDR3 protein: CASSLSGGGAQETQYF
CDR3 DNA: TGTGCCAGCAGCTTAAGCGGCGGGGGGGCGCAAGAGACCCAGTACTTC

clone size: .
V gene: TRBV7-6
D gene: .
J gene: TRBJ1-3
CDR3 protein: CASSQGLSGNTIYF
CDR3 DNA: TGTGCCAGCAGCCAGGGACTCTCTGGAAACACCATATATTTT

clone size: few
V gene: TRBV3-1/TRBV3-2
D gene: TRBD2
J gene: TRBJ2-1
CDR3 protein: CASSQAKASGRYNEQFF
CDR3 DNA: TGTGCCAGCAGCCAAGCCAAGGCTAGCGGGAGGTACAATGAGCAGTTCTTC

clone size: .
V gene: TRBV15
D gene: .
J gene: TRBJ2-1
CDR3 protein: CATSRVWGPSSYNEQFF
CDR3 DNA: TGTGCCACCAGCAGAGTCTGGGGGCCCAGCTCCTACAATGAGCAGTTCTTC

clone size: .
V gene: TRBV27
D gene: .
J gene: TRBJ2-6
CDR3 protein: CASSLYSGANVLTF
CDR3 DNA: TGTGCCAGCAGTTTGTACTCTGGGGCCAACGTCCTGACTTTC

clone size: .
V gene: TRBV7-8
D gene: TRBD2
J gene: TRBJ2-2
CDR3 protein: CASSLLGGIPDTGELFF
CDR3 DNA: TGTGCCAGCAGCCTTCTGGGGGGGATCCCGGACACCGGGGAGCTGTTTTTT

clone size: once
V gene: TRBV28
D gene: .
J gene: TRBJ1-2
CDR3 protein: CGSSLSYGYTF
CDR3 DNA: TGTGGATCGTCATTGAGCTATGGCTACACCTTC

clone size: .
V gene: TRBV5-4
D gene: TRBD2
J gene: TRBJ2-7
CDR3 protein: CASSPTPGGKYEQYF
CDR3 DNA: TGTGCCAGCAGCCCGACTCCGGGAGGGAAGTACGAGCAGTACTTC

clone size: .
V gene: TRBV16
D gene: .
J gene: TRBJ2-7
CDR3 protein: CASSPGGLNYEQYF
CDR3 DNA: TGTGCCAGCAGCCCCGGAGGATTAAACTACGAGCAGTACTTC

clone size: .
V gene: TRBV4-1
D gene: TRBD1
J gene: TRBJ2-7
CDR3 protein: CASSHPGQGAVEQYF
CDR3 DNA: TGCGCCAGCAGCCACCCGGGACAGGGGGCCGTGGAGCAGTACTTC

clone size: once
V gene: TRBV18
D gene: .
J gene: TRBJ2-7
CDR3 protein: CASSPQGKEQYF
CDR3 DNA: TGTGCCAGCTCACCCCAGGGGAAAGAGCAGTACTTC

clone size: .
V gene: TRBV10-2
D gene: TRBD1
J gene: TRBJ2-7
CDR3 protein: CASRTGLGSEQYF
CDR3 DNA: TGCGCCAGCAGGACAGGGTTAGGGTCCGAGCAGTACTTC

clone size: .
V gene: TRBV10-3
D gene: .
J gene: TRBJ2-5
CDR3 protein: CAISLTIQETQYF
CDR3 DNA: TGTGCCATCAGTTTAACTATCCAAGAGACCCAGTACTTC